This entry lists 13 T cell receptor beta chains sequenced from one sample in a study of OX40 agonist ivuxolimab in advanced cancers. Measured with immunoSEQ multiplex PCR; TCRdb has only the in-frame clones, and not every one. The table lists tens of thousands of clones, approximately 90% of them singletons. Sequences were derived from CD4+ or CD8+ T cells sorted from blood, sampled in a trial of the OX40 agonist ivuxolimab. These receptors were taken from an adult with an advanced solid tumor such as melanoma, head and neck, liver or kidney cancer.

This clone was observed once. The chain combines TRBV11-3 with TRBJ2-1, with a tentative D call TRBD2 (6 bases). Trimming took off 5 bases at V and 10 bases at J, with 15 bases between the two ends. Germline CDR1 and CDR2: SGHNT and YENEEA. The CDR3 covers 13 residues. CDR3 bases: TGTGCCAGCAGCGTACGGGAGTCTGTGGAGCAGTTCTTC. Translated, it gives CASSVRESVEQFF.

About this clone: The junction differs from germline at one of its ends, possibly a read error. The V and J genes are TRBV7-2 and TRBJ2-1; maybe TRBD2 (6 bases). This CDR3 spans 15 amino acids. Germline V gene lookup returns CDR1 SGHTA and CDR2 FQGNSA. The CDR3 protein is CASSLGVLRGNEQFF. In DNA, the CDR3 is TGTGCCAGCAGTTTAGGGGTACTGCGGGGCAATGAGCAGTTCTTC.

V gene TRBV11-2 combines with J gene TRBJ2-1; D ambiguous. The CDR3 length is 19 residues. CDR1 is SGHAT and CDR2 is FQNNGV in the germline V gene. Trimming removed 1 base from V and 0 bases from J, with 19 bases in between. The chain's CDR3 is CASSLGRKVVAGSYNEQFF. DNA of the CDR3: TGTGCCAGCAGCTTAGGCAGGAAAGTGGTTGCTGGCTCCTACAATGAGCAGTTCTTC.

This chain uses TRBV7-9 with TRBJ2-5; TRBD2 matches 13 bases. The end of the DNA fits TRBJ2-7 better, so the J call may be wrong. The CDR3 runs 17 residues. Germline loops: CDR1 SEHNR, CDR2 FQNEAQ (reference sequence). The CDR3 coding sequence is TGTGCCAGCAGCTTAACCTCGGGACTAGCGGGGACATACGAGCAGTACTTC. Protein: CASSLTSGLAGTYEQYF.

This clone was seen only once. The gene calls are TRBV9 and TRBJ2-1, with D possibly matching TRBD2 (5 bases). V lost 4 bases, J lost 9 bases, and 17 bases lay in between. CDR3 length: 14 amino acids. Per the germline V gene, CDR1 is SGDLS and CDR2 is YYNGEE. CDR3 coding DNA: TGTGCCAGCAGCCCACGAAGGGCGGGCATTGAGCAGTTCTTC. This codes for CASSPRRAGIEQFF.

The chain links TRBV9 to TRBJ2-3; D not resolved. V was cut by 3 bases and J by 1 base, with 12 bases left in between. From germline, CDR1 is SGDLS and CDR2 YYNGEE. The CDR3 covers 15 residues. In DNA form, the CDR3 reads TGTGCCAGCAGCGGCACTGAGTGGGGCACAGATACGCAGTATTTT. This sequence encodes CASSGTEWGTDTQYF.

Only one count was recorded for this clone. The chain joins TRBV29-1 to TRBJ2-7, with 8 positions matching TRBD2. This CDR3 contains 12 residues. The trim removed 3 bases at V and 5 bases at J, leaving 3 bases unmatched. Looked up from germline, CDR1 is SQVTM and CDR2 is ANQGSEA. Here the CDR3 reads CSVDSGNNEQYF. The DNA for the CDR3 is TGCAGCGTTGATAGCGGGAACAACGAGCAGTACTTC.

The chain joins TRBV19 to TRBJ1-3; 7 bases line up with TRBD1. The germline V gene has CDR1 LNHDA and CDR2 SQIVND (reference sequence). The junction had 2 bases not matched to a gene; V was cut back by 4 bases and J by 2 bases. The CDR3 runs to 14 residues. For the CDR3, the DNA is TGTGCCAGTAGTACAGGGGGGACTGGAAACACCATATATTTT. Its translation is CASSTGGTGNTIYF.

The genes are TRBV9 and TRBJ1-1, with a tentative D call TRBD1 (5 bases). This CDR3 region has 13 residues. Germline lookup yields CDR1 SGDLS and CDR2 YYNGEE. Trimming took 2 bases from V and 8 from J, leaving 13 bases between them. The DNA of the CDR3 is TGTGCCAGCAGCGTTTGGGGGGACGAGGAAGCTTTCTTT. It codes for CASSVWGDEEAFF.

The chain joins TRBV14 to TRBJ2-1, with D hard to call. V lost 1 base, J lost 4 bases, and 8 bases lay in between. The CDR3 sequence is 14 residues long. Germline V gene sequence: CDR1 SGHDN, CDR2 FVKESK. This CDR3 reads CASSQGVLYNEQFF. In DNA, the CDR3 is TGTGCCAGCAGCCAAGGGGTACTTTACAATGAGCAGTTCTTC.

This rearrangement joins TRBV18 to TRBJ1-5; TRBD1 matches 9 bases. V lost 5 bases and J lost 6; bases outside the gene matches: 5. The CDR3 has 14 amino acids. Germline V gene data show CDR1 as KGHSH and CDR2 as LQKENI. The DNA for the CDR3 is TGTGCCAGCTCAGGACAGGGGAGGACTCAGCCCCAGCATTTT. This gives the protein CASSGQGRTQPQHF.

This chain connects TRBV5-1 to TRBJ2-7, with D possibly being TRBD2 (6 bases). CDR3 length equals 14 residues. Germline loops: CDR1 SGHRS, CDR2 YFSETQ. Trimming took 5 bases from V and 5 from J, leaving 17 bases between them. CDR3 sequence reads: CASRPGAGPDEQYF. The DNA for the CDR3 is TGCGCCAGCAGGCCCGGTGCGGGACCAGACGAGCAGTACTTC.

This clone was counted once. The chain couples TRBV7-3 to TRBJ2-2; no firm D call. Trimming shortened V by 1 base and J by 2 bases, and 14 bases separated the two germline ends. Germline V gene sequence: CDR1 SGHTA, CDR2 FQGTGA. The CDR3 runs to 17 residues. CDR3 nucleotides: TGTGCCAGCAGCTTAAAAGCCGCCGGGCTTAACACCGGGGAGCTGTTTTTT. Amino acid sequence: CASSLKAAGLNTGELFF. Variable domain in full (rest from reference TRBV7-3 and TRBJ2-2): GAGVSQTPSNKVTEKGKYVELRCDPISGHTALYWYRQSLGQGPEFLIYFQGTGAADDSGLPNDRFFAVRPEGSVSTLKIQRTERGDSAVYLCASSLKAAGLNTGELFFGEGSRLTVL.